One sample yielded the 8 T cell receptor beta chains listed below, sequenced in a study of cytomegalovirus exposure and HLA in healthy donors. Primers: 60 Vbeta forward and 13 Jbeta reverse. Assay: immunoSEQ multiplex PCR; the TCRdb copy retains only in-frame clones and omits some. This sample's clone table lists tens of thousands of clones. The sample comprised PBMCs. The receptor source for this set is a man aged 35 to 55 in good health and CMV-seronegative.

The chain joins TRBV2 to TRBJ1-5, with 8 nucleotides matching TRBD1. This CDR3 has 16 residues. The V gene's germline CDR1 is SNHLY and CDR2 FYNNEI. V shed 3 bases, J shed 1 base, and the junction held 5 bases outside the gene matches. CDR3 DNA sequence: TGTGCCAGCAGTGATCAGGGGGCTGTAAGCAATCAGCCCCAGCATTTT. It codes for CASSDQGAVSNQPQHF. Combining the CDR3 with reference TRBV2 and TRBJ1-5 gives the whole variable domain EPEVTQTPSHQVTQMGQEVILRCVPISNHLYFYWYRQILGQKVEFLVSFYNNEISEKSEIFDDQFSVERPDGSNFTLKIRSTKLEDSAMYFCASSDQGAVSNQPQHFGDGTRLSIL.

CDR3 sequence (DNA): TGTGCCAGCAGCCGGCCGGGACTAGCGGGGGGGCAGTCCCCAGATACGCAGTATTTT. Protein sequence: CASSRPGLAGGQSPDTQYF. J is TRBJ2-3 and V is TRBV4-2, with TRBD2 identical over 16 bases. With 4 bases clipped from V and 4 bases from J, the junction kept 11 bases outside the gene matches. The germline V gene encodes CDR1 LGHNA and CDR2 YNFKEQ. This CDR3 contains 19 residues.

The gene calls are TRBV5-6 and TRBJ2-1; 7 positions agree with TRBD1. Per germline, CDR1 SGHDT and CDR2 YYEEEE. The ends lost 4 bases at V and 8 bases at J; junction bases unmatched: 12. The CDR3 spans 15 residues. CDR3 sequence (DNA): TGTGCCAGCAGCACCGGGACAGCCCATTTGGATGAGCAGTTCTTC. It translates to CASSTGTAHLDEQFF. The full variable domain, its missing parts supplied by reference TRBV5-6 and TRBJ2-1, is DAGVTQSPTHLIKTRGQQVTLRCSPKSGHDTVSWYQQALGQGPQFIFQYYEEEERQRGNFPDRFSGHQFPNYSSELNVNALLLGDSALYLCASSTGTAHLDEQFFGPGTRLTVL.

The chain links TRBV5-1 to TRBJ2-3; 11 nucleotides agree with TRBD2. The germline V gene has CDR1 SGHRS and CDR2 YFSETQ. V gave up 3 bases and J gave up 1 base; unmatched junction bases: 10. The CDR3 runs 18 residues. The CDR3 spells CASSSGTSGAGGTDTQYF. The CDR3 DNA sequence: TGCGCCAGCAGCTCTGGGACTAGCGGCGCGGGTGGCACAGATACGCAGTATTTT. The whole variable domain, filled in from reference TRBV5-1 and TRBJ2-3, reads KAGVTQTPRYLIKTRGQQVTLSCSPISGHRSVSWYQQTPGQGLQFLFEYFSETQRNKGNFPGRFSGRQFSNSRSEMNVSTLELGDSALYLCASSSGTSGAGGTDTQYFGPGTRLTVL.

The chain links TRBV7-2 to TRBJ1-6; a possible D gene is TRBD1 (6 bases). Per germline, CDR1 SGHTA and CDR2 FQGNSA. Trimming stripped 8 bases from V and 7 bases from J, with 18 bases between. The CDR3 totals 15 residues. Here the CDR3 reads CASDSSEGGNSPLHF. Written as DNA, the CDR3 is TGTGCCAGCGACTCCTCGGAGGGGGGGAATTCACCCCTCCACTTT.

The V gene is TRBV9, the J gene TRBJ2-1; a possible D gene is TRBD2 (5 bases). There are 15 residues in the CDR3. The germline V and J ends were trimmed by 2 bases and 5 bases, with 14 bases remaining between them. The germline CDR1 and CDR2 sequences are SGDLS and YYNGEE. CDR3 sequence (DNA): TGTGCCAGCAGCGTGAGTCTAGCTTCCGACAATGAGCAGTTCTTC. Translation gives CASSVSLASDNEQFF. Drawing the rest from reference TRBV9 and TRBJ2-1, the complete variable domain is DSGVTQTPKHLITATGQRVTLRCSPRSGDLSVYWYQQSLDQGLQFLIQYYNGEERAKGNILERFSAQQFPDLHSELNLSSLELGDSALYFCASSVSLASDNEQFFGPGTRLTVL.

The chain links TRBV28 to TRBJ1-2; tentatively, D is TRBD1 (6 bases). Germline values: CDR1 MDHEN, CDR2 SYDVKM. V lost 5 bases and J lost 0, with 13 bases in between. This CDR3 is 15 amino acids long. The CDR3: CASSIQGAPNYGYTF. As DNA, the CDR3 is TGTGCCAGCAGTATACAGGGTGCACCTAACTATGGCTACACCTTC.

The chain recombines TRBV5-1 with TRBJ1-5; TRBD1 might be the D (6 bases). The V gene lost 4 bases and the J gene lost 3 bases, with 14 bases spanning the gap. Germline V gene data show CDR1 as SGHRS and CDR2 as YFSETQ. The CDR3 extends over 15 amino acids. The CDR3 spells CASSPQGGHNQPQHF. The CDR3 coding sequence is TGCGCCAGCAGCCCACAGGGAGGGCACAATCAGCCCCAGCATTTT.